The TCR beta chain described here comes from a study of regulatory T cells in long-lasting Graves disease. The wider study: Prior antithyroid drug treatment in newly diagnosed Graves' patients lasted under 3 months.

This clonotype showed up just a few times. Assembly of TCR beta libraries relied on iRepertoire HTBI primers together with Arm-PCR of CDR3 regions. TCRdb called the multiplex PCR reads again in MiXCR, with one record for every CDR3 protein. Among fewer than 450,000 distinct CDR3 sequences listed, approximately 15% were seen once. The CDR3 runs 16 residues. V was clipped by 1 base and J by 2 bases, with 12 bases between them. Germline CDR1 reads SGHVS; CDR2 reads FQNEAQ. As to time point: newly diagnosed GD, antithyroid drugs for less than 3 months. Scientists built the TCR library using RNA that was extracted from PBMCs. The same data also contributed to another study, on T cells in Graves' hyperthyroidism and ophthalmopathy. This second report adds: Using the HTBI primer set, a first-round RT-PCR was run on the TCR CDR3. Most expanded thyroid clonotypes above 0.001 also appeared in blood.

This rearrangement joins TRBV7-8 to TRBJ1-5; D uncertain. This TCR came from a woman aged 35 to 49 with Graves disease. Sequences were derived from peripheral blood mononuclear cells (PBMCs), sampled at new diagnosis, from a patient treated with antithyroid drugs. CDR3 protein: CASSLVRTLGNQPQHF. Here the CDR3 DNA reads TGTGCCAGCAGCTTAGTGAGGACTTTGGGCAATCAGCCCCAGCATTTT.